The entry below gives a single T cell receptor beta chain sequence along with its context. Its antigen is unidentified. This specimen comes from a study of cytomegalovirus exposure and HLA in healthy donors. 60 Vbeta and 13 Jbeta primers were used in PCR. The method was immunoSEQ multiplex PCR; TCRdb's version includes in-frame clones alone and lacks a portion of them. The data show about 140,000 clones, about four fifths seen once. Germline lookup yields CDR1 MNHNY and CDR2 SVGAGI (reference sequence). The CDR3 totals 16 residues. V lost 4 bases, J lost 0 bases, and 14 bases lay in between. Study-wide findings and caveats: In a later analysis, at a false discovery rate of 0.05, 16,951 TCR beta sequences were associated with HLA alleles. Usually a TCR sequence was rare, but some public TCRs were found in many donors.

Sequences were obtained from PBMCs. The TCR originated in a man aged 25 to 40 in good health. This chain connects TRBV6-6 to TRBJ2-3; D may be TRBD1 (6 bases). CDR3: CASSLTGTTSTDTQYF. The CDR3, as DNA: TGTGCCAGCAGTTTGACCGGGACAACTAGCACAGATACGCAGTATTTT.